This entry lists 18 T cell receptor beta chains sequenced from one sample in a study of T cell responses to AZD1222 COVID-19 vaccine. Sequenced by immunoSEQ multiplex PCR; TCRdb stores in-frame clones only, minus some. This sample has some 170,000 clones, with 85% to 90% found just once. The specimen comprised peripheral blood, sampled 28 days after the second AZD1222 dose. These receptors were obtained from an adult who received the AZD1222 COVID-19 vaccine.

The J gene is TRBJ1-3, the V gene TRBV30; 7 bases align to TRBD1. Losses at the gene ends were 6 bases for V and 2 bases for J; bases not matched to a gene: 4. Germline V gene data show CDR1 as GTSNPN and CDR2 as SVGIG (reference sequence). The CDR3 is made up of 13 amino acids. This CDR3 is CACPQGTGNTIYF. CDR3 DNA: TGTGCCTGCCCACAGGGGACTGGAAACACCATATATTTT.

The chain carries TRBV7-9 and TRBJ2-7, with 8 bases fitting TRBD1. Trimming removed 2 bases from V and 4 bases from J; junction bases left unmatched: 10. CDR3 length equals 16 residues. Germline CDR1 SEHNR, CDR2 FQNEAQ (reference sequence). CDR3 sequence reads: CASSLTGPGQAYEQYF. CDR3 sequence (DNA): TGTGCCAGCAGCTTAACGGGACCGGGACAGGCGTACGAGCAGTACTTC.

This rearrangement joins TRBV6-5 to TRBJ2-2, with D maybe TRBD1 (6 bases). V was shortened by 6 bases and J by 5 bases, with 16 bases between the two germline ends. The CDR3 loop spans 15 amino acids. Germline lookup yields CDR1 MNHEY and CDR2 SVGAGI. The chain's CDR3 is CASRRGSQVTGELFF. The DNA of the CDR3 is TGTGCCAGCAGGAGGGGGTCCCAGGTTACCGGGGAGCTGTTTTTT.

This sequence joins TRBV27 and TRBJ1-6; D gene uncertain. The V end was cut by 6 bases, the J end by 1 base, with 10 bases between. Germline CDR1 reads MNHEY; CDR2 reads SMNVEV (reference sequence). The CDR3 length is 15 residues. The CDR3 region has the DNA TGTGCCAGCAGCGAGGTGTTGTCCTATAATTCACCCCTCCACTTT. It codes for CASSEVLSYNSPLHF.

The CDR3 sequence: CASSQGRGNEKLFF. In DNA, the CDR3 is TGTGCCAGCAGCCAGGGGAGAGGGAATGAAAAACTGTTTTTT. The chain combines TRBV7-2 with TRBJ1-4, with D tentatively TRBD1 (6 bases). V was trimmed by 5 bases and J by 5 bases, leaving 12 bases between them. The CDR3 extends over 14 amino acids. Germline V gives CDR1 SGHTA, CDR2 FQGNSA.

The chain is built from TRBV24-1 and TRBJ1-6; D not resolved. This CDR3 region has 16 residues. With 1 base removed from V and 6 bases from J, the gap between germline ends came to 12 bases. Germline CDR1 and CDR2: KGHDR and SFDVKD. Written as DNA, the CDR3 is TGTGCCACCAGTGATTTTGTCCCAGTAACTAATTCACCCCTCCACTTT. Protein sequence: CATSDFVPVTNSPLHF.

This chain links TRBV7-2 with TRBJ1-5; maybe TRBD1 (5 bases). This CDR3 is 14 amino acids long. V lost 3 bases, J lost 4 bases, and 10 bases lay in between. Germline V gene data show CDR1 as SGHTA and CDR2 as FQGNSA. The CDR3 here is CASSFSGLNQPQHF. The CDR3 bases are TGTGCCAGCAGCTTCTCAGGGTTAAATCAGCCCCAGCATTTT.

There are a few counts of this clone. The chain couples TRBV25-1 to TRBJ1-1, with D unclear. There are 12 residues in the CDR3. With 3 bases removed from V and 2 bases from J, the gap between germline ends came to 4 bases. The germline V gene has CDR1 MGHDK and CDR2 SYGVNS. As DNA, the CDR3 is TGTGCCAGCAGTGATCTAAACACTGAAGCTTTCTTT. Its translation is CASSDLNTEAFF.

The chain couples TRBV20-1 to TRBJ1-3; D gene unclear. The CDR3 sequence is 14 residues long. CDR1 and CDR2 from the germline V gene are DFQATT and SNEGSKA (reference sequence). With 3 bases removed from V and 0 bases from J, the gap between germline ends came to 9 bases. The CDR3 spells CSASWPYSGNTIYF. The CDR3 coding sequence is TGCAGTGCTAGTTGGCCCTACTCTGGAAACACCATATATTTT.

In its sample, this clone was seen once. This rearrangement joins TRBV6-5 to TRBJ1-1; perhaps TRBD1 as D (5 bases). V was cut by 6 bases and J by 4 bases, with 15 bases left in between. The CDR3 runs 14 residues. Germline assignment: CDR1 MNHEY and CDR2 SVGAGI. CDR3 region: CASRARGRTTEAFF. Written as DNA, the CDR3 is TGTGCCAGCAGAGCGAGGGGACGGACCACTGAAGCTTTCTTT.

The chain links TRBV6-5 to TRBJ2-2; 7 bases map to TRBD1. Germline V gene sequence: CDR1 MNHEY, CDR2 SVGAGI. This CDR3 is 15 amino acids long. Germline trimming cut 6 bases from V and 1 base from J; bases unmatched to any gene: 5. CDR3 protein: CASSRDSENTGELFF. CDR3 nucleotides: TGTGCCAGCAGCCGGGACAGTGAGAACACCGGGGAGCTGTTTTTT.

The chain uses TRBV3-1 (or the pseudogene TRBV3-2) and TRBJ1-4, with unresolved D. V lost 1 base and J lost 4, with 10 bases in between. The CDR3 has 15 residues. In germline, CDR1 is LGHDT, CDR2 YNNKEL (reference sequence). The CDR3 sequence: CASSQGRSINEKLFF. DNA for the CDR3: TGTGCCAGCAGCCAAGGCCGATCCATTAATGAAAAACTGTTTTTT.

The sample holds a few counts of this clone. The gene calls are TRBV7-3 and TRBJ2-2, with 9 bases aligning to TRBD1. The CDR3 length is 17 residues. The germline CDR1 and CDR2 sequences are SGHTA and FQGTGA. Losses at the gene ends were 2 bases for V and 6 bases for J; bases not matched to a gene: 10. The CDR3 nucleotides read TGTGCCAGCAGCTTAGTACTGGGACAGGGTTTGGCCGGGGAGCTGTTTTTT. Protein sequence: CASSLVLGQGLAGELFF.

The rearrangement joins TRBV28 to TRBJ2-7; D is perhaps TRBD2 (7 bases). CDR3 length equals 14 residues. V lost 6 bases to trimming and J lost 3 bases, with 15 bases between them. Germline CDR1 reads MDHEN; CDR2 reads SYDVKM. In DNA form, the CDR3 reads TGTGCCAGCAGCTCGGGGGGCTTCTTCTACGAGCAGTACTTC. It is translated as CASSSGGFFYEQYF.

The V and J genes are TRBV18 and TRBJ1-5; 11 nucleotides match TRBD1. Germline assignment: CDR1 KGHSH and CDR2 LQKENI. This CDR3 has 16 amino acids. V was clipped by 5 bases and J by 4 bases; unmatched bases: 7. Here the CDR3 reads CASSAAGTGGNQPQHF. As DNA, the CDR3 is TGTGCCAGCTCAGCTGCCGGGACAGGGGGGAATCAGCCCCAGCATTTT.

This sequence joins TRBV3-1 (or the pseudogene TRBV3-2) and TRBJ2-7; TRBD1 is a possible D gene (5 bases). V lost 1 base and J lost 2, with 12 bases in between. From germline, CDR1 is LGHDT and CDR2 YNNKEL (reference sequence). The CDR3 is 15 residues long. The CDR3 sequence: CASSQVPQGPYEQYF. CDR3 DNA sequence: TGTGCCAGCAGCCAAGTCCCGCAGGGCCCCTACGAGCAGTACTTC.

J is TRBJ1-6 and V is TRBV3-1 (or the pseudogene TRBV3-2), with 8 bases fitting TRBD1. In germline, CDR1 is LGHDT, CDR2 YNNKEL (reference sequence). With 4 bases clipped from V and 6 bases from J, the junction kept 8 bases outside the gene matches. The CDR3 spans 16 residues. The CDR3: CASSLTTGVFNSPLHF. DNA of the CDR3: TGTGCCAGCAGCCTAACGACAGGGGTCTTTAATTCACCCCTCCACTTT.

This sequence joins TRBV18 and TRBJ2-7; unclear D gene. The V gene lost 3 bases and the J gene lost 5 bases, with 11 bases spanning the gap. The germline CDR1 and CDR2 sequences are KGHSH and LQKENI. The CDR3 contains 13 residues. CDR3 in amino acids: CASSPDRVHEQYF. In DNA, the CDR3 is TGTGCCAGCTCACCTGACCGGGTCCACGAGCAGTACTTC.